These 16 T cell receptor beta chains came from one sample sequenced in a study of blood T cell repertoires in COVID-19. Measured with immunoSEQ multiplex PCR; TCRdb has only the in-frame clones, and not every one. The table lists approximately 44,000 clones, approximately 92% of them singletons, with 0.3% to 0.4% in the top ten. The sequencing input was peripheral blood. These receptors were collected from a man in his forties or fifties with COVID-19, enrolled during active disease.

The CDR3 here is CASRPTGGDYGYTF. Written as DNA, the CDR3 is TGCGCCAGCAGACCGACAGGGGGAGACTATGGCTACACCTTC. The chain links TRBV5-1 to TRBJ1-2; 9 bases are a match to TRBD1. Germline V gene lookup returns CDR1 SGHRS and CDR2 YFSETQ. The J segment lost 3 bases and the V segment lost 5 bases, leaving 5 bases of the junction unmatched. The CDR3 sequence is 14 residues long.

The chain recombines TRBV5-1 with TRBJ1-2; TRBD1 might be the D (5 bases). The CDR3 is 14 amino acids. V was shortened by 1 base and J by 8 bases, with 15 bases between the two germline ends. From germline, CDR1 is SGHRS and CDR2 YFSETQ. The CDR3 DNA reads TGCGCCAGCAGCTTGCTTCAGGGATTAGAAGGCTACACCTTC. Translating gives CASSLLQGLEGYTF. Full variable domain (missing parts from reference TRBV5-1 and TRBJ1-2): KAGVTQTPRYLIKTRGQQVTLSCSPISGHRSVSWYQQTPGQGLQFLFEYFSETQRNKGNFPGRFSGRQFSNSRSEMNVSTLELGDSALYLCASSLLQGLEGYTFGSGTRLTVV.

The chain joins TRBV30 to TRBJ1-2; 7 bases agree with TRBD1. Per the germline V gene, CDR1 is GTSNPN and CDR2 is SVGIG (reference sequence). CDR3 size: 12 residues. The V segment lost 4 bases and the J segment 9 bases; nucleotides outside the gene matches: 8. The CDR3 sequence: CAWNEHRGRYTF. CDR3 nucleotides: TGTGCCTGGAACGAACACAGGGGTCGCTACACCTTC.

The chain has TRBV14 and TRBJ2-4, with D possibly being TRBD2 (6 bases). The germline V gene encodes CDR1 SGHDN and CDR2 FVKESK. This CDR3 spans 18 amino acids. V was pared by 5 bases and J by 3 bases, with 23 bases between. Written as DNA, the CDR3 is TGTGCCAGCAGCGCGCTAGCGAGAGGGGATCAAAACAAAAACATTCAGTACTTC. It is translated as CASSALARGDQNKNIQYF.

The chain uses TRBV7-3 and TRBJ2-1; 7 bases align to TRBD2. In germline, CDR1 is SGHTA, CDR2 FQGTGA. V lost 5 bases and J lost 15; bases outside the gene matches: 19. CDR3 length: 15 amino acids. CDR3: CASSPGLPDSVEVFF. Written as DNA, the CDR3 is TGTGCCAGCAGCCCGGGACTACCCGATTCGGTAGAGGTGTTCTTC.

J is TRBJ2-7 and V is TRBV5-1, with 8 nucleotides matching TRBD2. The CDR3 has 14 amino acids. Trimming cost V 1 base and J 0 bases; bases outside gene matches: 0. Germline values: CDR1 SGHRS, CDR2 YFSETQ. The CDR3 DNA reads as TGCGCCAGCAGCTTGCGGGGGGGCTCCTACGAGCAGTACTTC. This translates into CASSLRGGSYEQYF.

The chain employs TRBV2 and TRBJ1-2; TRBD1 agrees at 7 bases. Germline CDR1 is SNHLY and CDR2 is FYNNEI. V was pared by 7 bases and J by 6 bases, with 11 bases of the junction left unmatched. The CDR3 is 14 residues long. The CDR3 loop is CASTTGDVMDGYTF. The CDR3 region has the DNA TGTGCCAGCACCACAGGGGATGTTATGGATGGCTACACCTTC.

The chain combines TRBV14 with TRBJ2-5; 12 bases are a match to TRBD2. V lost 6 bases and J lost 4; bases outside the gene matches: 6. Per the germline V gene, CDR1 is SGHDN and CDR2 is FVKESK. This CDR3 is 15 amino acids long. The DNA of the CDR3 is TGTGCCAGCAGTAGACTAGCGGGAGTCTTAGAGACCCAGTACTTC. Amino acids: CASSRLAGVLETQYF.

The chain links TRBV3-1 (or the pseudogene TRBV3-2) to TRBJ1-4; 7 bases map to TRBD1. V dropped 4 bases and J dropped 0; count of bases not matched to a gene: 8. This CDR3 spans 17 amino acids. CDR1 is LGHDT and CDR2 is YNNKEL in the germline V gene (reference sequence). CDR3: CASSRGDSWTTNEKLFF. CDR3 nucleotide sequence: TGTGCCAGCAGCCGCGGGGACAGTTGGACAACTAATGAAAAACTGTTTTTT.

The rearrangement uses TRBV11-2 and TRBJ2-7; D remains ambiguous. Between the trimmed V and J ends, which lost 5 bases and 1 base, there was a span of 9 bases. CDR1 SGHAT and CDR2 FQNNGV come from the germline V gene. The CDR3 is made up of 13 amino acids. CDR3 sequence reads: CASSHPQSYEQYF. In nucleotides, the CDR3 is TGTGCCAGCAGCCATCCCCAGTCCTACGAGCAGTACTTC.

V is TRBV24-1 and J is TRBJ1-1, with D perhaps matching TRBD1 (6 bases). In germline, CDR1 is KGHDR, CDR2 SFDVKD. Trimming pared 5 bases from V and 8 bases from J, leaving 11 bases between. There are 12 residues in the CDR3. CDR3 region: CATSGRTGEAFF. CDR3 nucleotides: TGTGCCACCAGTGGGAGAACAGGGGAAGCTTTCTTT.

V and J are TRBV7-2 and TRBJ2-5; 8 bases align to TRBD2. Germline loops: CDR1 SGHTA, CDR2 FQGNSA. V dropped 2 bases and J dropped 5; count of bases not matched to a gene: 7. CDR3 length equals 15 residues. The DNA for the CDR3 is TGTGCCAGCAGCTTATCGGCCGGGAGGGGGGAGACCCAGTACTTC. Translation gives CASSLSAGRGETQYF.

The rearrangement joins TRBV2 to TRBJ2-1; unclear D gene. Germline values: CDR1 SNHLY, CDR2 FYNNEI. The CDR3 contains 14 residues. Deletions cut 6 bases from V and 2 bases from J, with 11 bases between. The CDR3 region has the DNA TGTGCCAGCAGAAGGAGACGCACCTACAATGAGCAGTTCTTC. As protein: CASRRRRTYNEQFF.

The V call is TRBV2, the J call TRBJ1-1; TRBD1 is a possible D gene (6 bases). Germline assignment: CDR1 SNHLY and CDR2 FYNNEI. The CDR3 runs 13 residues. Trimming cost V 9 bases and J 6 bases, with 17 bases left between them. The CDR3 DNA is TGTGCCAGATTTAGAACAGGGTCTTCTGAAGCTTTCTTT. The encoded protein is CARFRTGSSEAFF.

This rearrangement joins TRBV24-1 to TRBJ2-5, with 8 nucleotides matching TRBD1. Germline V CDR1 and CDR2: KGHDR, SFDVKD. The CDR3 totals 15 residues. V was pared by 3 bases and J by 4 bases, with 6 bases of the junction left unmatched. For the CDR3, the DNA is TGTGCCACCAGTGATCCCGGACAGGGAAGAGAGACCCAGTACTTC. It codes for CATSDPGQGRETQYF.

This rearrangement joins TRBV4-1 to TRBJ1-1; D possibly corresponds to TRBD1 (5 bases). Germline V gene sequence: CDR1 MGHRA, CDR2 YSYEKL. Trimming cost V 0 bases and J 1 base, with 21 bases left between them. The CDR3 consists of 19 residues. The CDR3 nucleotides read TGCGCCAGCAGCCAAGATAGCCGGCTGGCGGGACTCAAGAACACTGAAGCTTTCTTT. Protein product: CASSQDSRLAGLKNTEAFF.